These T cell receptor beta chains were read from a single sample in a study of technical replicates of blood from a handful of donors. Data came from immunoSEQ multiplex PCR; TCRdb stores just in-frame clones and leaves some out. The sample has just under 85,000 clones, over 85% seen once. The sequenced material came from T cells isolated from PBMCs. These TCRs come from a human donor in good health. Each CDR3 is given with its conserved first and last residue. A D gene is named only where the DNA matches it firmly. Rows may omit the clone size; those that give it use once, few, many or a size class.

D	size	J	V	CDR3	DNA
TRBD1	once	TRBJ2-7	TRBV5-4	CASSPGQEYEQYF	TGTGCCAGCAGCCCGGGACAGGAGTACGAGCAGTACTTC
NA	few	TRBJ1-5	TRBV10-1	CASSESRDQPQHF	TGCGCCAGCAGTGAGTCTAGAGATCAGCCCCAGCATTTT
TRBD1	NA	TRBJ1-2	TRBV18	CASSPNDFGTVYGYTF	TGTGCCAGCTCACCAAACGATTTTGGGACAGTCTATGGCTACACCTTC
NA	NA	TRBJ2-7	TRBV2	CASRTPKQGTHEQYF	TGTGCCAGCAGAACCCCAAAGCAGGGAACCCACGAGCAGTACTTC
NA	NA	TRBJ2-1	TRBV28	CASSSTPSSYNEQFF	TGTGCCAGCAGTTCGACTCCTAGCTCCTACAATGAGCAGTTCTTC
NA	NA	TRBJ1-1	TRBV5-5	CASSGTGEAFF	TGTGCCAGCAGCGGTACAGGGGAAGCTTTCTTT
TRBD1	NA	TRBJ2-3	TRBV5-8	CASSKRQGRSTDTQYF	TGTGCCAGCAGCAAGCGACAGGGTCGGAGCACAGATACGCAGTATTTT
NA	NA	TRBJ1-1	TRBV7-9	CASSLSAGLNTEAFF	TGTGCCAGCAGCTTATCTGCAGGATTGAACACTGAAGCTTTCTTT
TRBD2	once	TRBJ2-3	TRBV9	CASSRTSGSTDTQYF	TGTGCCAGCAGCCGGACTAGCGGATCCACAGATACGCAGTATTTT
NA	once	TRBJ1-4	TRBV27	CASSLIGGLEEKLFF	TGTGCCAGCAGTTTAATCGGGGGGCTTGAAGAAAAACTGTTTTTT
TRBD2	NA	TRBJ2-3	TRBV5-4	CASRRAGGTDTQYF	TGTGCCAGCAGGCGAGCGGGAGGAACAGATACGCAGTATTTT
NA	NA	TRBJ2-7	TRBV4-1	CASSQGITGTTYEQYF	TGCGCCAGCAGCCAAGGGATTACAGGAACCACCTACGAGCAGTACTTC
NA	few	TRBJ1-1	TRBV6-1	CASSETKNTEAFF	TGTGCCAGCAGTGAAACAAAGAACACTGAAGCTTTCTTT
TRBD1	NA	TRBJ1-6	TRBV4-1	CASRDREDSPLHF	TGCGCCAGCAGAGACAGGGAGGATTCACCCCTCCACTTT
TRBD2	NA	TRBJ2-3	TRBV6-5	CASKGLADTQYF	TGTGCCAGCAAGGGACTAGCAGATACGCAGTATTTT
TRBD1	NA	TRBJ2-7	TRBV2	CASSAGTGGEQYF	TGTGCCAGCAGCGCCGGGACAGGGGGCGAGCAGTACTTC
NA	NA	TRBJ1-1	TRBV28	CASISRGANTEAFF	TGTGCCAGCATAAGTCGGGGGGCAAACACTGAAGCTTTCTTT
NA	NA	TRBJ2-2	TRBV7-9	CASSSVGGNTGELFF	TGTGCCAGCAGCTCTGTGGGGGGGAACACCGGGGAGCTGTTTTTT
NA	NA	TRBJ1-3	TRBV27	CASSYGGAGNTIYF	TGTGCCAGCAGCTACGGGGGAGCTGGAAACACCATATATTTT
NA	NA	TRBJ1-3	TRBV30	CAWNLMTAPGNTIYF	TGTGCCTGGAATCTTATGACAGCCCCTGGAAACACCATATATTTT
TRBD1	NA	TRBJ2-3	TRBV5-1	CASSAQRQGENIWTDTQYF	TGCGCCAGCAGCGCCCAACGACAGGGGGAAAATATATGGACAGATACGCAGTATTTT
NA	once	TRBJ2-3	TRBV4-1	CASSPLGGGLTDTQYF	TGCGCCAGCAGCCCCCTGGGGGGAGGCCTCACAGATACGCAGTATTTT
TRBD1	few	TRBJ1-5	TRBV30	CAWSGGQGQPQHF	TGTGCCTGGAGTGGCGGACAGGGCCAGCCCCAGCATTTT